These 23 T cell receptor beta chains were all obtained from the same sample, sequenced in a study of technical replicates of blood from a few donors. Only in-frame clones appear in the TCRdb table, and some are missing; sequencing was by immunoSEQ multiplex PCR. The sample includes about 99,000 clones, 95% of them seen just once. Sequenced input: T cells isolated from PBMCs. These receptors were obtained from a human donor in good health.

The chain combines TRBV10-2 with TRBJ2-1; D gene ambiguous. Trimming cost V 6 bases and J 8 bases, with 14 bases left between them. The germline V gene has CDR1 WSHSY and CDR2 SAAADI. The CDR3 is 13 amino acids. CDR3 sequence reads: CASSNTHPDEQFF. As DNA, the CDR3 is TGCGCCAGCAGCAATACTCATCCGGATGAGCAGTTCTTC.

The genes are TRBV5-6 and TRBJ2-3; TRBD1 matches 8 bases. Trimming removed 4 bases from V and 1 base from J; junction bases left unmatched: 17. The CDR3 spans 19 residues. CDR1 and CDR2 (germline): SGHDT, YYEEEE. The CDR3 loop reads CASSLDIIGQGEGTDTQYF. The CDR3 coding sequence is TGTGCCAGCAGCCTTGACATAATAGGACAGGGAGAAGGCACAGATACGCAGTATTTT.

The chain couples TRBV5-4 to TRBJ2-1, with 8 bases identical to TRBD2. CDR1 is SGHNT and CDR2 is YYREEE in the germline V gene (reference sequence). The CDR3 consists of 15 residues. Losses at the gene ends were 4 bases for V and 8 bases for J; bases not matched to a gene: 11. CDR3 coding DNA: TGTGCCAGCAGCCCAGGAGCGGGAGAGGGGTATGAGCAGTTCTTC. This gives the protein CASSPGAGEGYEQFF. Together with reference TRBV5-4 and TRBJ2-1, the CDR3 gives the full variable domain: ETGVTQSPTHLIKTRGQQVTLRCSSQSGHNTVSWYQQALGQGPQFIFQYYREEENGRGNFPPRFSGLQFPNYSSELNVNALELDDSALYLCASSPGAGEGYEQFFGPGTRLTVL.

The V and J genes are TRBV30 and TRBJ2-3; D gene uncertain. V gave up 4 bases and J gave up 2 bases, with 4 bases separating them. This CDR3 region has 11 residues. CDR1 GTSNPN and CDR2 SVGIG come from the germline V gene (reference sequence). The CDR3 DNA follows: TGTGCCTGGACCTCCACAGATACGCAGTATTTT. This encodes CAWTSTDTQYF.

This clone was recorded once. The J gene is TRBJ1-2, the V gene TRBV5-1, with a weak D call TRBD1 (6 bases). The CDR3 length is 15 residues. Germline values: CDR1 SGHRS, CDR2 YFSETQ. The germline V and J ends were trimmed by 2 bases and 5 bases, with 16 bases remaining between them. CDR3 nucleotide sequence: TGCGCCAGCAGCTTTACAGGGATCCCTGAGTATGGCTACACCTTC. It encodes CASSFTGIPEYGYTF.

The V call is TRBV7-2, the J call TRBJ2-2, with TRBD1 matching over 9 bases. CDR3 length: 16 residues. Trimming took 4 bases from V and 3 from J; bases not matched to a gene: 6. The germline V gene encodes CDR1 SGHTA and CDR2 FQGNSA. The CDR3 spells CASSWDRALYTGELFF. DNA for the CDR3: TGTGCCAGCAGCTGGGACAGGGCGTTATACACCGGGGAGCTGTTTTTT.

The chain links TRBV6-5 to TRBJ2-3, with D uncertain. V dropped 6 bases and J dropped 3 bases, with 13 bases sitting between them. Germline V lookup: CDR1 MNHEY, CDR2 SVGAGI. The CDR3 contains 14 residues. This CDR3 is CASRSELGTDTQYF. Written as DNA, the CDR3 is TGTGCCAGCAGATCGGAACTCGGGACAGATACGCAGTATTTT.

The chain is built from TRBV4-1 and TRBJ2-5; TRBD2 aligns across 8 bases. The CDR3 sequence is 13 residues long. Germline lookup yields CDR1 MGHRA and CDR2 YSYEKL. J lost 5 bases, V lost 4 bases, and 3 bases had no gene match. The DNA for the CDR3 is TGCGCCAGCAGCCCGGGGGGGTGGGAGACCCAGTACTTC. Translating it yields CASSPGGWETQYF.

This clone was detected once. The CDR3 protein is CASSRLAGDFIQYF. CDR3 DNA sequence: TGTGCCAGCAGCCGACTAGCGGGAGATTTCATTCAGTACTTC. The V call is TRBV9, the J call TRBJ2-4; TRBD2 matches at 12 bases. The CDR3 totals 14 residues. The germline CDR1 and CDR2 sequences are SGDLS and YYNGEE. Trimming took 4 bases from V and 9 from J; bases not matched to a gene: 5.

Here the CDR3 reads CASSLDRFGLADYNEQFF. The DNA of the CDR3 is TGTGCCAGCAGCTTAGATCGTTTTGGGCTAGCGGACTACAATGAGCAGTTCTTC. J is TRBJ2-1 and V is TRBV11-3; 7 bases line up with TRBD2. CDR1 is SGHNT, CDR2 YENEEA, per germline. The CDR3 is 18 residues long. V was pared by 0 bases and J by 3 bases, with 11 bases of the junction left unmatched.

CDR3 bases: TGCGCCAGCAGCTTGACTGGGACTAGCGGGGGGAACAATGAGCAGTTCTTC. Its protein is CASSLTGTSGGNNEQFF. The V and J genes are TRBV5-1 and TRBJ2-1, with 15 nucleotides matching TRBD2. Trimming at V came to 1 base and at J to 5 bases, leaving 4 bases not matched to a gene. The CDR3 spans 17 residues. Per germline, CDR1 SGHRS and CDR2 YFSETQ.

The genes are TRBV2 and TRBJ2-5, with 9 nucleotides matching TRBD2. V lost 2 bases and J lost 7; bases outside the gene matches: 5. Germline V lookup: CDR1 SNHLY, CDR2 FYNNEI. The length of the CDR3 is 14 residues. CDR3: CASSERREGWTQYF. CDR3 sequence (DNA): TGTGCCAGCAGTGAAAGGCGGGAGGGGTGGACCCAGTACTTC.

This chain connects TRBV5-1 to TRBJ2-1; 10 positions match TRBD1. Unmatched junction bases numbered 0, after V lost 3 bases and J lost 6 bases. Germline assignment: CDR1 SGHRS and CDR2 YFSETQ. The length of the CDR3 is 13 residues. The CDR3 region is CASSWTGGNEQFF. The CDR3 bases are TGCGCCAGCAGCTGGACAGGGGGCAATGAGCAGTTCTTC.

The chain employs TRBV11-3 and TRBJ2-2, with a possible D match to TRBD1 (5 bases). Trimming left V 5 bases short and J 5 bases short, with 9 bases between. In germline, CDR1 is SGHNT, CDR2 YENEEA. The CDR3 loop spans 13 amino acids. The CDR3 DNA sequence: TGTGCCAGCAGCCCCCAGGGAACCGGGGAGCTGTTTTTT. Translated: CASSPQGTGELFF.

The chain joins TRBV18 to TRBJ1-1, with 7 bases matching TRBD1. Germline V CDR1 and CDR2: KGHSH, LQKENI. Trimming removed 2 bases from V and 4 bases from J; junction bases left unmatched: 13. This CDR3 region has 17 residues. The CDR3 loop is CASSPVADRQGGTEAFF. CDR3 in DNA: TGTGCCAGCTCACCAGTGGCCGATCGACAGGGAGGCACTGAAGCTTTCTTT.

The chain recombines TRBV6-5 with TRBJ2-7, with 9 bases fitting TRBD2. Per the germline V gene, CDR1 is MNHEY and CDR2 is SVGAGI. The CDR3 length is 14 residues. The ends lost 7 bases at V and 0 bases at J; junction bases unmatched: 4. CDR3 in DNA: TGTGCCAGCACCAAGACTAGCGGCTCCTACGAGCAGTACTTC. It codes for CASTKTSGSYEQYF.

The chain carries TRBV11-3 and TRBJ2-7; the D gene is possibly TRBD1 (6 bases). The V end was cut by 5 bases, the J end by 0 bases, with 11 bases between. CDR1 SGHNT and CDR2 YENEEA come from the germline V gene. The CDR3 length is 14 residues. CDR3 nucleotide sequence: TGTGCCAGCAGCCAAATAGGGGGCTCCTACGAGCAGTACTTC. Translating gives CASSQIGGSYEQYF. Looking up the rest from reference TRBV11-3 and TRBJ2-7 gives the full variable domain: EAGVVQSPRYKIIEKKQPVAFWCNPISGHNTLYWYLQNLGQGPELLIRYENEEAVDDSQLPKDRFSAERLKGVDSTLKIQPAELGDSAVYLCASSQIGGSYEQYFGPGTRLTVT.

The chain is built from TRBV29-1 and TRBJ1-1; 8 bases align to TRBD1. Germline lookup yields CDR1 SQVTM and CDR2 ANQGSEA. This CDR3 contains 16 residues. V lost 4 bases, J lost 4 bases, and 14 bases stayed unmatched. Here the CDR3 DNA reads TGCAGCGTTGGGCTGGCACCCAGGACAGGGACCACTGAAGCTTTCTTT. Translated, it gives CSVGLAPRTGTTEAFF.

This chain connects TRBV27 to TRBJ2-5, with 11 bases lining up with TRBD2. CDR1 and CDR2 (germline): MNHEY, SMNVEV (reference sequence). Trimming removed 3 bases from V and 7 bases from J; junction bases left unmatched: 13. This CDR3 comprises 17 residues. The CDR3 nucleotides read TGTGCCAGCAGTTTTGGGATACCTAGCGGGGGGCCGGGGACCCAGTACTTC. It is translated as CASSFGIPSGGPGTQYF.

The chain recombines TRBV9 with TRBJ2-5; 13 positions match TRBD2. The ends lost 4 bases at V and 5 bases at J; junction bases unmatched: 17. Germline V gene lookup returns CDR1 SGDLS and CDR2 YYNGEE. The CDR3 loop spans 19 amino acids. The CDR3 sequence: CASSPFARTSGGPAETQYF. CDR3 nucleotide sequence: TGTGCCAGCAGCCCCTTCGCAAGGACTAGCGGGGGTCCCGCGGAGACCCAGTACTTC.

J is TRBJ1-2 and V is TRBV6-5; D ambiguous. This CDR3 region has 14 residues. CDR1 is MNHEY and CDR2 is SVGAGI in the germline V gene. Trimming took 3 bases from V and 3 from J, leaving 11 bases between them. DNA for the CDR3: TGTGCCAGCAGTTATGGCGGCTATCACTATGGCTACACCTTC. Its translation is CASSYGGYHYGYTF.

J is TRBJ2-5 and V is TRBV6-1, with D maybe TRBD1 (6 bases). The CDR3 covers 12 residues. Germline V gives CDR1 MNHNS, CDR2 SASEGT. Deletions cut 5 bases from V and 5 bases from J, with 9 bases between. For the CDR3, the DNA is TGTGCCAGCAGTCGAGACAGGGAGACCCAGTACTTC. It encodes CASSRDRETQYF.

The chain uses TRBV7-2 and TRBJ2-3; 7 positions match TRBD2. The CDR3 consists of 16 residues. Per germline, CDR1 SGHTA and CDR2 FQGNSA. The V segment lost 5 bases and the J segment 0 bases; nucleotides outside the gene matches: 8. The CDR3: CASSARLADSTDTQYF. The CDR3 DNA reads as TGTGCCAGCAGCGCCCGACTAGCAGATAGCACAGATACGCAGTATTTT.